The entry below describes one TCR beta chain. It was across several immunoSEQ plates that each subset's genomic DNA was evenly split. The authors ran unsorted PBMC replicate PCRs on about 310 ng DNA, 32,000 or so T cell genomes. DNA from unsorted PBMC was sequenced on ten immunoSEQ deep assay plates. This table comes from immunoSEQ multiplex PCR, and its TCRdb copy is limited to in-frame clones, with some not included. Among approximately 500,000 clones listed, 78% were seen once. The record originates from a study of shared clonotypes between healthy human individuals. Recent acute infections and vaccinations were absent in the healthy HIV-negative adult donors. V gave up 0 bases and J gave up 7 bases, with 7 bases separating them. The length of the CDR3 is 13 residues. Germline assignment: CDR1 SGHAT and CDR2 FQNNGV.

This receptor was taken from a woman aged 40 to 55 in good health. Some clones in this sample may be carry-over from other donors' samples. The chain joins TRBV11-2 to TRBJ2-1; D possibly corresponds to TRBD1 (5 bases). The specimen sequenced was PBMCs. Written as DNA, the CDR3 is TGTGCCAGCAGCTTAGAAAGGGGAAATGAGCAGTTCTTC. This translates into CASSLERGNEQFF.